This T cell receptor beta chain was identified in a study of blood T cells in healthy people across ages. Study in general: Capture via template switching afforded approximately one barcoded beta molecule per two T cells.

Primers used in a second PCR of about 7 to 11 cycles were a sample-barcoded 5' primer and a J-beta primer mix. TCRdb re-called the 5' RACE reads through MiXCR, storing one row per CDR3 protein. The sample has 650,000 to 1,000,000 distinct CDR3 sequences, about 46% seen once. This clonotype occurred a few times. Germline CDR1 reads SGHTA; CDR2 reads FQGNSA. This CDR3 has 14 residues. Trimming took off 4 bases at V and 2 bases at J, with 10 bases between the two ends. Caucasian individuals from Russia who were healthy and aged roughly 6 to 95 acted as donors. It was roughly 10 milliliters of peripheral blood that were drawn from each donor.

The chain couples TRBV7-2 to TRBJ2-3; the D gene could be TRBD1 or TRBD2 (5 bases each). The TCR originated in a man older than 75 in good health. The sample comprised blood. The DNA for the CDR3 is TGTGCCAGCAGCTGGGACGGAGACACAGATACGCAGTATTTT. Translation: CASSWDGDTDTQYF. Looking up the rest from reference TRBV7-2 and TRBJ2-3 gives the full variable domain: GAGVSQSPSNKVTEKGKDVELRCDPISGHTALYWYRQSLGQGLEFLIYFQGNSAPDKSGLPSDRFSAERTGGSVSTLTIQRTQQEDSAVYLCASSWDGDTDTQYFGPGTRLTVL.